This T cell receptor beta chain is from a study of blood T cells in healthy people across ages. Primed by a sample-barcoded 5' primer and a J-beta primer mix, a second PCR proceeded for 7 to 11 cycles. Tagging of each cDNA molecule was performed by a template-switch adaptor with 12 random nucleotides. Each CDR3 protein is one row after TCRdb ran MiXCR on the 5' RACE reads. The repertoire holds over 450,000 distinct CDR3 sequences, with 24% as singletons. This CDR3 has 14 residues. Germline assignment: CDR1 SGHAT and CDR2 FQNNGV. V lost 6 bases and J 8 bases, leaving 16 bases between the germline ends. This clonotype came up a few times. These data were likewise used in another study, on T cells of mothers and their children.

The source is a boy younger than 18 in good health. V and J are TRBV11-2 and TRBJ1-4, with no clear D. The sequenced sample was blood. In DNA form, the CDR3 reads TGTGCCAGCAGACCGAGGGAGATACCCGAAAAACTGTTTTTT. Its translation: CASRPREIPEKLFF.